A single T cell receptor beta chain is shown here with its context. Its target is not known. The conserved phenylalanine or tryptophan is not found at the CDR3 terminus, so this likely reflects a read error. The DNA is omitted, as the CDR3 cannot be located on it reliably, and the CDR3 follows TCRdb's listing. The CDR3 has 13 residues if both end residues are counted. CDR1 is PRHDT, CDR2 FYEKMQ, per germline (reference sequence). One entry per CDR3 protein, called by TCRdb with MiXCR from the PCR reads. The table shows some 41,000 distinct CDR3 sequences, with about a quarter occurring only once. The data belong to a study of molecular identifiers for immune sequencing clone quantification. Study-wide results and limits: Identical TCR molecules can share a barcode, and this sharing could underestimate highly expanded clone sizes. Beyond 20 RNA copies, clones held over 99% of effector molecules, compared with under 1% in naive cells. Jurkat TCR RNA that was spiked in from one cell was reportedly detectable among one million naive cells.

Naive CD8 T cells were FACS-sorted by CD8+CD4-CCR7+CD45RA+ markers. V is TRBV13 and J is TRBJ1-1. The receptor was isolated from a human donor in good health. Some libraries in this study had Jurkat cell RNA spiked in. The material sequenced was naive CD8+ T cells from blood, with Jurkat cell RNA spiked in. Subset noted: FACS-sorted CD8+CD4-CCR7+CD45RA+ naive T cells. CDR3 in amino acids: CASSGHGSTEAIY.